These 16 T cell receptor beta chains share one sample of origin, sequenced in a study of CD8 T cells in Susac syndrome. With random hexamers, reverse transcription was performed on about 0.5 to 1 ug of RNA. TCRdb reanalysed the immunoSEQ multiplex PCR reads using MiXCR and keeps one entry per CDR3 protein. The sample carries 100,000 to 150,000 distinct CDR3 sequences, about 95% recorded once. The sample was CD4+ T cells from PBMCs. Source of these receptors: a human donor in good health.

CDR3 loop: CASSDTSGGQPQHF. In nucleotides, the CDR3 is TGTGCCAGCAGCGACACCTCTGGGGGTCAGCCCCAGCATTTT. The chain couples TRBV6-5 to TRBJ1-5, with D possibly matching TRBD1 (5 bases). CDR1 and CDR2 (germline): MNHEY, SVGAGI. With 6 bases removed from V and 6 bases from J, the gap between germline ends came to 15 bases. The CDR3 is 14 residues long.

This chain links TRBV29-1 with TRBJ2-3; D not certain. The germline V gene has CDR1 SQVTM and CDR2 ANQGSEA. CDR3 size: 13 residues. Deletions cut 4 bases from V and 5 bases from J, with 13 bases between. The CDR3 region has the DNA TGCAGCGTTGGCAGGCAGGATTTAGATACGCAGTATTTT. Protein: CSVGRQDLDTQYF.

The J gene is TRBJ1-3, the V gene TRBV7-9; TRBD1 aligns across 7 bases. The CDR3 is 16 amino acids. V shed 5 bases and J 4 bases; nucleotides not matched to a gene: 11. The germline V gene encodes CDR1 SEHNR and CDR2 FQNEAQ (reference sequence). CDR3 coding DNA: TGTGCCAGCAGCCCCGGTTGGGGGGACAGCGGAAACACCATATATTTT. This encodes CASSPGWGDSGNTIYF.

This clonotype appeared a single time. The CDR3: CASSSGHLETQYF. The CDR3 DNA reads TGTGCCAGCAGCTCCGGACACCTAGAGACCCAGTACTTC. This rearrangement joins TRBV5-6 to TRBJ2-5; tentatively, D is TRBD1 (5 bases). The CDR3 sequence is 13 residues long. Deletions cut 3 bases from V and 4 bases from J, with 10 bases between. Germline V gene sequence: CDR1 SGHDT, CDR2 YYEEEE.

V and J are TRBV7-8 and TRBJ2-1, with D possibly being TRBD2 (5 bases). Trimming removed 8 bases from V and 6 bases from J, with 17 bases in between. The germline gives CDR1 SGHVS, CDR2 FQNEAQ. The CDR3 runs 14 residues. The CDR3 is CASELELQVNEQFF. In nucleotides, the CDR3 is TGTGCCAGCGAACTAGAGCTCCAGGTCAATGAGCAGTTCTTC.

This chain links TRBV29-1 with TRBJ1-1, with D maybe TRBD1 (5 bases). The germline CDR1 and CDR2 sequences are SQVTM and ANQGSEA. V lost 0 bases to trimming and J lost 4 bases, with 18 bases between them. CDR3 size: 16 residues. CDR3 sequence: CSVEDIVKGPGTEAFF. CDR3 nucleotide sequence: TGCAGCGTTGAAGATATAGTGAAGGGGCCGGGCACTGAAGCTTTCTTT.

This chain connects TRBV29-1 to TRBJ1-4; D unresolved. Germline CDR1 is SQVTM and CDR2 is ANQGSEA. The V and J ends lost 7 bases and 7 bases respectively, with 19 bases between them. This CDR3 comprises 14 residues. CDR3 nucleotides: TGCAGCGCCAGGCGGGATGCGGAGCGTGAAAAACTGTTTTTT. Translated, it gives CSARRDAEREKLFF.

The count of this clonotype is one. The V and J genes are TRBV7-8 and TRBJ2-5; 9 nucleotides match TRBD1. V gave up 1 base and J gave up 2 bases; unmatched junction bases: 5. This CDR3 is built from 16 residues. Germline V lookup: CDR1 SGHVS, CDR2 FQNEAQ. The CDR3 nucleotides are TGTGCCAGCAGCTTAGGAAACAGGGGGCGGCAAGAGACCCAGTACTTC. This encodes CASSLGNRGRQETQYF.

This sequence joins TRBV23-1 and TRBJ2-1; unclear D gene. TRBV23-1 is assigned to the ORF class and has an uncertain function. The CDR3 has 16 amino acids. The V end lost 2 bases, the J end lost 8 bases, and 19 bases lay between the germline ends. The CDR3 DNA is TGCGCCAGCAGTCAACCGGGTGTGTGGAGAGTCTATGAGCAGTTCTTC. Protein sequence: CASSQPGVWRVYEQFF.

Here the CDR3 reads CAWSEQVNTEAFF. For the CDR3, the DNA is TGTGCCTGGAGTGAACAGGTGAACACTGAAGCTTTCTTT. This sequence joins TRBV30 and TRBJ1-1; possibly TRBD1 for D (5 bases). The CDR3 is made up of 13 amino acids. Deletions cut 1 base from V and 0 bases from J, with 6 bases between. The germline gives CDR1 GTSNPN, CDR2 SVGIG (reference sequence).

The chain uses TRBV5-1 and TRBJ2-1; no clear D gene. CDR3 length: 13 amino acids. Trimming removed 7 bases from V and 8 bases from J, with 16 bases in between. Germline V gene lookup returns CDR1 SGHRS and CDR2 YFSETQ. Written as DNA, the CDR3 is TGCGCCAGCCAGACCCCATCCGTCGATGAGCAGTTCTTC. This translates into CASQTPSVDEQFF. Full variable domain (rest looked up from reference TRBV5-1 and TRBJ2-1): KAGVTQTPRYLIKTRGQQVTLSCSPISGHRSVSWYQQTPGQGLQFLFEYFSETQRNKGNFPGRFSGRQFSNSRSEMNVSTLELGDSALYLCASQTPSVDEQFFGPGTRLTVL.

The chain employs TRBV3-1 and TRBJ1-2; maybe TRBD1 (5 bases). This CDR3 contains 16 residues. V was clipped by 1 base and J by 6 bases, with 18 bases between them. Germline assignment: CDR1 LGHDT and CDR2 YNNKEL (reference sequence). The CDR3 coding sequence is TGTGCCAGCAGCCAAGGCGCGACTGGGGCCGGCCATGGCTACACCTTC. It encodes CASSQGATGAGHGYTF.

In its sample, this clonotype was seen once. The chain joins TRBV14 to TRBJ2-1; 12 bases match TRBD2. Germline trimming cut 5 bases from V and 13 bases from J; bases unmatched to any gene: 6. Germline V gives CDR1 SGHDN, CDR2 FVKESK. The CDR3 is made up of 13 amino acids. The CDR3 loop is CASSEGLAGQQFF. CDR3 bases: TGTGCCAGCAGCGAGGGACTAGCGGGCCAACAGTTCTTC. Complete variable domain (other parts from reference TRBV14 and TRBJ2-1): EAGVTQFPSHSVIEKGQTVTLRCDPISGHDNLYWYRRVMGKEIKFLLHFVKESKQDESGMPNNRFLAERTGGTYSTLKVQPAELEDSGVYFCASSEGLAGQQFFGPGTRLTVL.

The chain joins TRBV12-3 or TRBV12-4 to TRBJ1-3, with D possibly matching TRBD1 (6 bases). CDR3 length: 15 amino acids. The V end was cut by 4 bases, the J end by 1 base, with 11 bases between. CDR3 DNA: TGTGCCAGCAGTTCACAGGGCCGATCTGGAAACACCATATATTTT. Its protein is CASSSQGRSGNTIYF.

This clonotype is a singleton in its sample. The V gene is TRBV5-1, the J gene TRBJ2-1, with 7 bases fitting TRBD2. Germline V CDR1 and CDR2: SGHRS, YFSETQ. The CDR3 length is 14 residues. The ends lost 0 bases at V and 12 bases at J; junction bases unmatched: 9. The CDR3 nucleotides are TGCGCCAGCAGCTTGGAGTTAGCGGGTCCCTTGCAGTTCTTC. Residues: CASSLELAGPLQFF.

The chain employs TRBV19 and TRBJ2-7; the match to TRBD1 covers 9 bases. Germline assignment: CDR1 LNHDA and CDR2 SQIVND (reference sequence). V dropped 6 bases and J dropped 4; count of bases not matched to a gene: 10. The length of the CDR3 is 15 residues. CDR3 region: CASRAAGTGIYEQYF. CDR3 in DNA: TGTGCCAGTAGGGCCGCCGGGACAGGGATATACGAGCAGTACTTC.